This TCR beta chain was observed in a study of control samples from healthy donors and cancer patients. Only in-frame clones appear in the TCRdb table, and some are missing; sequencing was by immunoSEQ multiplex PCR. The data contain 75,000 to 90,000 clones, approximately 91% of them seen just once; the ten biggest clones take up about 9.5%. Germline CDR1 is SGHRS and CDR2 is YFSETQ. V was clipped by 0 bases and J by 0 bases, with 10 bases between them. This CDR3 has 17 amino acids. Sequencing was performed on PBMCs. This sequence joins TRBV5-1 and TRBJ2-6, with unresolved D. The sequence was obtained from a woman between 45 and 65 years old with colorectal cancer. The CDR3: CASSLGFSDSGANVLTF. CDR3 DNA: TGCGCCAGCAGCTTGGGCTTTTCAGACTCTGGGGCCAACGTCCTGACTTTC.